This T cell receptor (beta chain) was obtained from a study of T-cell reconstitution after alpha-beta-depleted transplantation in children. Using unique molecular identifiers, the investigators prepared the TCRbeta library. TCRdb fed the PCR reads into MiXCR, producing one record per CDR3 protein. The sample yields roughly 670,000 distinct CDR3 sequences, about 12% seen once. This clonotype was seen ten or more times. Its antigen is undetermined. CDR1 and CDR2 (germline): MGHRA, YSYEKL. Trimming cost V 1 base and J 3 bases; bases outside gene matches: 3. The CDR3 is 14 residues long. General study results and limits: In patients about two months after transplant, alpha-beta T cells reportedly arose from several hundred expanded graft clones. High day-60 TCRbeta diversity in some patients came from surviving recipient T cells and thymic progenitors. T-cell counts and diversity were attributed mostly to newly produced T cells one year after transplant.

The input for sequencing was PBMCs, taken before TCRalphabeta/CD19-depleted stem cell transplant. The source of this sequence is a girl aged 2-9 years with congenital amegakaryocytic thrombocytopenia, due to receive a stem cell transplant. The chain uses TRBV4-1 and TRBJ2-7; 7 bases match TRBD2. CDR3 region: CASSQGSSGYEQYF. The CDR3 nucleotides read TGCGCCAGCAGCCAAGGGTCTAGCGGCTACGAGCAGTACTTC.